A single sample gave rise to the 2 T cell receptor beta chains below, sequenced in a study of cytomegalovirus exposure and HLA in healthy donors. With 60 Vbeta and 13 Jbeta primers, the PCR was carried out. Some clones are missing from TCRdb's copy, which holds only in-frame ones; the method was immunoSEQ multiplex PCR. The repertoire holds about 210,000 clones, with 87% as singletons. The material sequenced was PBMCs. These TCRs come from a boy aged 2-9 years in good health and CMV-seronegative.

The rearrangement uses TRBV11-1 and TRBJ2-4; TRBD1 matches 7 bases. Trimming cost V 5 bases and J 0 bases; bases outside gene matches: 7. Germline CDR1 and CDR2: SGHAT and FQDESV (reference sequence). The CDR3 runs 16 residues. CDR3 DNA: TGTGCCAGCAGCCCCTGGACAGGTTTAGCCAAAAACATTCAGTACTTC. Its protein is CASSPWTGLAKNIQYF.

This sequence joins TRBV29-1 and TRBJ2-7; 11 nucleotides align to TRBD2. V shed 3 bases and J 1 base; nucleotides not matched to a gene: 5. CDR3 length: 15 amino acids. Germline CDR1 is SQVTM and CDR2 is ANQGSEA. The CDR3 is CSVELGTSGSYEQYF. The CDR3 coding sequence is TGCAGCGTTGAGTTGGGGACTAGCGGATCCTACGAGCAGTACTTC.